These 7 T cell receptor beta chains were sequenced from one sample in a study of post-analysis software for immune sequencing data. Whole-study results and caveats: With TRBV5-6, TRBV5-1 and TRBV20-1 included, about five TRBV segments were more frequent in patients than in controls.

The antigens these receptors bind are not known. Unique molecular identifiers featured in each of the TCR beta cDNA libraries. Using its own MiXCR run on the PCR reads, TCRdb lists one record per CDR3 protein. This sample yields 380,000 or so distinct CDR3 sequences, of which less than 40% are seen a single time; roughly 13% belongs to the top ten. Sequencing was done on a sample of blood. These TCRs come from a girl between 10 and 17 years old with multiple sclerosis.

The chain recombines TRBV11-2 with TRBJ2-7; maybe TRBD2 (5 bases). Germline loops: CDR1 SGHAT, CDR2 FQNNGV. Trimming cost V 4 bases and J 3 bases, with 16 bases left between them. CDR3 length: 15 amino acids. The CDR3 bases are TGTGCCAGCAGCTCGCCAAGAGGGCGCGGCTACGAGCAGTACTTC. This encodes CASSSPRGRGYEQYF. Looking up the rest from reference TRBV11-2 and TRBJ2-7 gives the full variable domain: EAGVAQSPRYKIIEKRQSVAFWCNPISGHATLYWYQQILGQGPKLLIQFQNNGVVDDSQLPKDRFSAERLKGVDSTLKIQPAKLEDSAVYLCASSSPRGRGYEQYFGPGTRLTVT.

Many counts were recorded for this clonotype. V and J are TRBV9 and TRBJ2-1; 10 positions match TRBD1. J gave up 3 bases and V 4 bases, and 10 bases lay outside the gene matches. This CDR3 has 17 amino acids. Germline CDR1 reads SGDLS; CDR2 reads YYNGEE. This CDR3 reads CASSYSLGQGIYNEQFF. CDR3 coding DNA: TGTGCCAGCAGCTATAGTTTGGGACAGGGGATCTACAATGAGCAGTTCTTC.

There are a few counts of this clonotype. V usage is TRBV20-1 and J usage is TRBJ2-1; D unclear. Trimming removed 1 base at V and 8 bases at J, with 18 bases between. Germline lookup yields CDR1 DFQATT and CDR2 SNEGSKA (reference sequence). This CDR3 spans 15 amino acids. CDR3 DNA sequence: TGCAGTGCTAGAGGGGCCTACGGTCCGACCCATGAGCAGTTCTTC. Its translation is CSARGAYGPTHEQFF.

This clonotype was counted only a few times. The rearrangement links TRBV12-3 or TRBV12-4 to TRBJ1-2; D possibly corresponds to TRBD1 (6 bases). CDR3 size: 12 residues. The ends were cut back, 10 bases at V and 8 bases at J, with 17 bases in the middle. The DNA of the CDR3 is TGTGCCATTAGGGAGACAGGCGGAGGCTACACCTTC. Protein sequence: CAIRETGGGYTF.

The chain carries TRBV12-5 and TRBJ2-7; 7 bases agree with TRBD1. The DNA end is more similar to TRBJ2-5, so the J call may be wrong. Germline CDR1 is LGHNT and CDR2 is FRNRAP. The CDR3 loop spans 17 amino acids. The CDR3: CASGFRSLGQAAETQYF. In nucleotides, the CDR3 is TGTGCTAGTGGTTTTCGTTCCCTAGGACAGGCGGCGGAGACCCAGTACTTC.

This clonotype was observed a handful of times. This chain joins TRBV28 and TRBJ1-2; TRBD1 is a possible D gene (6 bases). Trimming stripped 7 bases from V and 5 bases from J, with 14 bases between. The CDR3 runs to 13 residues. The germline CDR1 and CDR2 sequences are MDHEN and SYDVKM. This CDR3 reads CASNTGQLYGYTF. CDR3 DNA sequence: TGTGCCAGCAACACCGGACAGCTATATGGCTACACCTTC.

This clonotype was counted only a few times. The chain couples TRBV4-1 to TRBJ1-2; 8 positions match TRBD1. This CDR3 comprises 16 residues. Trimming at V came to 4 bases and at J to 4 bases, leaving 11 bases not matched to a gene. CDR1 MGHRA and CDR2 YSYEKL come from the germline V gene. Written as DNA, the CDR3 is TGCGCCAGCAGCCTCGAGCAGACCGGGACAGGCTATGGCTACACCTTC. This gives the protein CASSLEQTGTGYGYTF.